This T cell receptor beta chain was captured by sequencing in a study of CD8 T cells in Susac syndrome. Whole-study findings and limits: Total CD8+ repertoires held some 15 Susac-specific public clones, while CD8+ TEMRA repertoires held a few.

The trim removed 5 bases at V and 9 bases at J, leaving 8 bases unmatched. This CDR3 is 14 amino acids long. The RNA, about 0.5 to 1 ug, was put through reverse transcription using random hexamers. TCRdb analysed the immunoSEQ multiplex PCR reads with MiXCR anew, one entry per CDR3 protein. Of more than 100,000 distinct CDR3 sequences listed, roughly 94% are singletons. Note on this clonotype: No antigen is known for it.

Sequencing used CD8+ T cells from PBMCs. The chain carries TRBV12-3 or TRBV12-4 and TRBJ2-4, with 9 bases lining up with TRBD2. The clonotype comes from a human donor with Susac syndrome. The DNA of the CDR3 is TGTGCCAGCAGTCAGGACAGCGGGGGGACCATTCAGTACTTC. It codes for CASSQDSGGTIQYF.